This entry is about one T cell receptor (beta chain). Its specificity is unknown. V gave up 2 bases and J gave up 0 bases, with 8 bases separating them. Germline CDR1 reads MNHNY; CDR2 reads SVGAGI (reference sequence). This CDR3 is 15 amino acids long. Sequenced by immunoSEQ multiplex PCR; TCRdb stores in-frame clones only, minus some. Found here are tens of thousands of clones, around 90% of them singletons; the top ten hold just over 0.3%. The data belong to a study of OX40 agonist ivuxolimab in advanced cancers. Study information: An agonistic anti-OX40 (CD134) antibody, ivuxolimab, was used to treat the patients.

General study results and limits: Among expanded peripheral T cells, antigen specificity went undetermined.

Researchers took blood at baseline, on cycle 4 day 1, and on cycle 7 day 1. This clonotype was sampled from an adult with an advanced solid tumor such as melanoma, head and neck, liver or kidney cancer. Source: CD4+ or CD8+ T cells sorted from blood, taken in a trial of the OX40 agonist ivuxolimab. V usage is TRBV6-6 and J usage is TRBJ1-5; D gene ambiguous. Written as DNA, the CDR3 is TGTGCCAGCAGTTACCCAGACTATAGCAATCAGCCCCAGCATTTT. As protein: CASSYPDYSNQPQHF.